This TCR beta chain was profiled in a study of cytomegalovirus exposure and HLA in healthy donors. PCR amplification relied on 60 Vbeta primers (plus 13 Jbeta primers). Generated by immunoSEQ multiplex PCR, the TCRdb table keeps only in-frame clones and is missing some. The sample lists about 120,000 clones, roughly 78% seen once, with 2% to 3% in the top ten. This CDR3 has 13 amino acids. V lost 4 bases, J lost 7 bases, and 11 bases lay in between. Germline-derived CDR1 and CDR2 are WSHSY and SAAADI. The source material was PBMCs. The rearrangement joins TRBV10-2 to TRBJ2-1; TRBD2 is a possible D gene (6 bases). The receptor was isolated from a young man in good health and CMV-seronegative. The DNA of the CDR3 is TGCGCCAGCAGTGTCCGGGAGTATAATGAGCAGTTCTTC. Amino acid sequence: CASSVREYNEQFF.